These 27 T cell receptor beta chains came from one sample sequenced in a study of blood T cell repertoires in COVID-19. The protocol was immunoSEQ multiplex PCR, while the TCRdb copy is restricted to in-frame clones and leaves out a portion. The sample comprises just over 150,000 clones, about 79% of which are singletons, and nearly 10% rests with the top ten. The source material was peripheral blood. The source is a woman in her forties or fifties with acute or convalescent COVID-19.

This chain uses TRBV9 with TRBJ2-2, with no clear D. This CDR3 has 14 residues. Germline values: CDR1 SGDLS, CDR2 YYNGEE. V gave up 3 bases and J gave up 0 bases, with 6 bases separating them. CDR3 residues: CASSEHPNTGELFF. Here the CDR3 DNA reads TGTGCCAGCAGCGAGCATCCGAACACCGGGGAGCTGTTTTTT.

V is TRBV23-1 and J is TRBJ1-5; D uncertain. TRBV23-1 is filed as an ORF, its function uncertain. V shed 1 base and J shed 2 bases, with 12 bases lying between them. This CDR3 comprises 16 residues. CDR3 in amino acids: CASSQYQGRGNQPQHF. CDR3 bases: TGCGCCAGCAGTCAATATCAAGGGAGGGGCAATCAGCCCCAGCATTTT.

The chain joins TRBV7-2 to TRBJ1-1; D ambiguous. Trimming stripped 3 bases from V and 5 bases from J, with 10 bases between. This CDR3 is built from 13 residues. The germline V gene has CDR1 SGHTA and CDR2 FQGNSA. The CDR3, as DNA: TGTGCCAGCAGCTTTAACGGAGGGACTGAAGCTTTCTTT. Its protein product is CASSFNGGTEAFF.

CDR3 DNA: TGTGCCAGCAGCCGCCAGGGAACCGGTGGCTACACCTTC. As protein: CASSRQGTGGYTF. The V and J genes are TRBV9 and TRBJ1-2, with D possibly matching TRBD1 (5 bases). The CDR3 spans 13 residues. Germline CDR1 reads SGDLS; CDR2 reads YYNGEE. The V and J ends lost 4 bases and 7 bases respectively, with 14 bases between them.

Written as DNA, the CDR3 is TGTGCCAGCAGCGTGCTAGTCGGACAGGGGCAGGACAATCAGCCCCAGCATTTT. It yields the protein CASSVLVGQGQDNQPQHF. The rearrangement joins TRBV9 to TRBJ1-5; 9 bases fit TRBD1. The CDR3 runs to 18 residues. Trimming at V came to 2 bases and at J to 3 bases, leaving 12 bases not matched to a gene. Germline V gene sequence: CDR1 SGDLS, CDR2 YYNGEE. Full variable domain (remainder filled in from reference TRBV9 and TRBJ1-5): DSGVTQTPKHLITATGQRVTLRCSPRSGDLSVYWYQQSLDQGLQFLIQYYNGEERAKGNILERFSAQQFPDLHSELNLSSLELGDSALYFCASSVLVGQGQDNQPQHFGDGTRLSIL.

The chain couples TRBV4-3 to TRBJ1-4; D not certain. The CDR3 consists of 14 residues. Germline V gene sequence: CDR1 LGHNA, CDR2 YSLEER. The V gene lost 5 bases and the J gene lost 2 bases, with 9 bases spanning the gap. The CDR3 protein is CASSVRYTNEKLFF. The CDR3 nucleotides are TGCGCCAGCAGCGTGCGGTATACTAATGAAAAACTGTTTTTT.

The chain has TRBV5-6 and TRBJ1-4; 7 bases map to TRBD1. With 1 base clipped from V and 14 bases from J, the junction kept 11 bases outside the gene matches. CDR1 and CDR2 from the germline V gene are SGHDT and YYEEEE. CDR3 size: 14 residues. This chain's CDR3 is CASSLRTGDTPLFF. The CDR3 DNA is TGTGCCAGCAGCTTGAGGACAGGCGACACGCCGCTGTTTTTT.

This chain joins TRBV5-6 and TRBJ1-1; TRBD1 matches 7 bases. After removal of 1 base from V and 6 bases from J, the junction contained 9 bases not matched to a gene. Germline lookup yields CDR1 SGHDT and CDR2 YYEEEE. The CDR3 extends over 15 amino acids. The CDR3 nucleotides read TGTGCCAGCAGCTTGTACGGACAGGAGTGGGCTGAAGCTTTCTTT. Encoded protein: CASSLYGQEWAEAFF.

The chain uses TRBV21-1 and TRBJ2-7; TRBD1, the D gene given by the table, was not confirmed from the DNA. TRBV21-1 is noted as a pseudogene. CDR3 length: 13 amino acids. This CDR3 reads CASRALGQYEQYF. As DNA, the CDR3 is TGTGCCAGTCGAGCGCTCGGACAGTACGAGCAGTACTTC.

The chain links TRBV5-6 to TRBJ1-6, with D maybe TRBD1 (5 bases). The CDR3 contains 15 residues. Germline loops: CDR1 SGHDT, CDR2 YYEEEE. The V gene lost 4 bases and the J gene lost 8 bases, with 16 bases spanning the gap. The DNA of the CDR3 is TGTGCCAGCAGCCCCCACGGCCCCAGGGATTCACCCCTCCACTTT. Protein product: CASSPHGPRDSPLHF.

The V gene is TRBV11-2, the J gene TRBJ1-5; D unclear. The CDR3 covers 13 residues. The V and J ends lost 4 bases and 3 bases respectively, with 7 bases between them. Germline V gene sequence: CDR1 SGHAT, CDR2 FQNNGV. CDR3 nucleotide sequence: TGTGCCAGCAGCTCAGTAATCAATCAGCCCCAGCATTTT. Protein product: CASSSVINQPQHF.

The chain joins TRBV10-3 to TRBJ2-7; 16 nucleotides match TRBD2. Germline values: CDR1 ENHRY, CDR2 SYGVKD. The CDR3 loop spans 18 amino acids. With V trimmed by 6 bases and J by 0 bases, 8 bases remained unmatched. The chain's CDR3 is CAISAGTSGRENSYEQYF. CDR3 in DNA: TGTGCCATCAGCGCCGGGACTAGCGGGAGGGAAAACTCCTACGAGCAGTACTTC.

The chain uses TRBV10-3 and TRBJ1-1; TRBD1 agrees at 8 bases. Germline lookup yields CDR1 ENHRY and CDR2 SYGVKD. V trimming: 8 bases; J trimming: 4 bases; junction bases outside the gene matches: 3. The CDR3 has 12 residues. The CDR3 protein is CAIGQGLTEAFF. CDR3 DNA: TGTGCCATCGGACAGGGTCTCACTGAAGCTTTCTTT.

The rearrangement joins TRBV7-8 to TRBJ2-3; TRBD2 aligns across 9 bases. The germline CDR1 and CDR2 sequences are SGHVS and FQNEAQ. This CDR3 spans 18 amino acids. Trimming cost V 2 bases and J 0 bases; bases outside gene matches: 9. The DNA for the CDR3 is TGTGCCAGCAGCTTACTAGTAGCGGGGGATCTTAGCACAGATACGCAGTATTTT. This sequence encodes CASSLLVAGDLSTDTQYF.

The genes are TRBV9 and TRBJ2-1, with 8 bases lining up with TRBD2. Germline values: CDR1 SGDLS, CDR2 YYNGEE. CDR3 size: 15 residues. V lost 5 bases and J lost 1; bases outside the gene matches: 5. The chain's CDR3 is CASSLGLGSYNEQFF. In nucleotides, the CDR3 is TGTGCCAGCAGTTTGGGACTAGGTTCCTACAATGAGCAGTTCTTC.

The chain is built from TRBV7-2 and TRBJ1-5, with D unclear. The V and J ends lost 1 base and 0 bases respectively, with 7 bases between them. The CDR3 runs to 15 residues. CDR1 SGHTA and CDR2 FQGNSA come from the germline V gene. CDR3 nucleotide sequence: TGTGCCAGCAGCTTAGATACCTATAGCAATCAGCCCCAGCATTTT. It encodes CASSLDTYSNQPQHF.

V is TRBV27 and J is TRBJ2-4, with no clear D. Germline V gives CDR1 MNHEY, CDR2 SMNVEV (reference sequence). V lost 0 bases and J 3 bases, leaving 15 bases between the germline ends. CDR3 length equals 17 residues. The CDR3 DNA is TGTGCCAGCAGTTTATCGTATTCTCTAAGAGGCAAAAACATTCAGTACTTC. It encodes CASSLSYSLRGKNIQYF.

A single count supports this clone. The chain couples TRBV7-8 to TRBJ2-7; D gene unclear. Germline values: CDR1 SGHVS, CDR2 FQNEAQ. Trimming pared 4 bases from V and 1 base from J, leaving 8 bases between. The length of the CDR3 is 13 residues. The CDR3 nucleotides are TGTGCCAGCAGCTCACTGTCTTCCTACGAGCAGTACTTC. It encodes CASSSLSSYEQYF.

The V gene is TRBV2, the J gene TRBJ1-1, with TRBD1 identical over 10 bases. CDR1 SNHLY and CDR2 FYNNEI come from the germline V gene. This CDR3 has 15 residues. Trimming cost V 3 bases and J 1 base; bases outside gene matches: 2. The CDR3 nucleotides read TGTGCCAGCAGTGAGGACAGGGGGAGGAACACTGAAGCTTTCTTT. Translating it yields CASSEDRGRNTEAFF.

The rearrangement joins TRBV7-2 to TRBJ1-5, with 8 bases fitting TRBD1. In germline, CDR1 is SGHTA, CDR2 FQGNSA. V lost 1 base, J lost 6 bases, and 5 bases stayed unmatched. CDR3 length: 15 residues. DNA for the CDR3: TGTGCCAGCAGCTTAGAGTCAGGGGGCTTTCAGCCCCAGCATTTT. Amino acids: CASSLESGGFQPQHF.

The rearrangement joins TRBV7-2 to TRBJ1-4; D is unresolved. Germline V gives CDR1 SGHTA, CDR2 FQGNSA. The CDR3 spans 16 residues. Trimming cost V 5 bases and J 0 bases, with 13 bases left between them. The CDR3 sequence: CASSQGGRSTNEKLFF. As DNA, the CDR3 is TGTGCCAGCAGCCAAGGAGGACGGTCAACTAATGAAAAACTGTTTTTT.

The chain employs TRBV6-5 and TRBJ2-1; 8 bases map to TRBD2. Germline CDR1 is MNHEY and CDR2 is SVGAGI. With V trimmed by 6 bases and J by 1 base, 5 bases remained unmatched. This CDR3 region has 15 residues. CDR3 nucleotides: TGTGCCAGCAGCCCCAGCGGGAGTTCCTACAATGAGCAGTTCTTC. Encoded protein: CASSPSGSSYNEQFF.

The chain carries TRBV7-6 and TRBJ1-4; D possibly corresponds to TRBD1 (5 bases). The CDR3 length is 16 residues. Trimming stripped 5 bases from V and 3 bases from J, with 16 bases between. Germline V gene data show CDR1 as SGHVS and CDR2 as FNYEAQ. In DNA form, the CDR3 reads TGTGCCAGCAGCCAAACGTTAGGGGAATCTAATGAAAAACTGTTTTTT. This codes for CASSQTLGESNEKLFF.

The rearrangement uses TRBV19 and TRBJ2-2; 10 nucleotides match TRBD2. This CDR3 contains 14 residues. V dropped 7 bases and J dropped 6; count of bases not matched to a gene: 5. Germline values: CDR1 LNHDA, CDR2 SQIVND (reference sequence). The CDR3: CASKLAGVPGELFF. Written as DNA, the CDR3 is TGTGCCAGTAAGCTAGCGGGAGTACCCGGGGAGCTGTTTTTT.

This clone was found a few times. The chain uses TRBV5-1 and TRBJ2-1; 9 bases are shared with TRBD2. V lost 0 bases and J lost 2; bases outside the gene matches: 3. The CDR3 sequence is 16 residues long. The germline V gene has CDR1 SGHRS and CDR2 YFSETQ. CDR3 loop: CASSLDLAGTYNEQFF. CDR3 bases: TGCGCCAGCAGCTTGGATCTAGCGGGAACCTACAATGAGCAGTTCTTC. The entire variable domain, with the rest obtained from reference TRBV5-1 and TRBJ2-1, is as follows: KAGVTQTPRYLIKTRGQQVTLSCSPISGHRSVSWYQQTPGQGLQFLFEYFSETQRNKGNFPGRFSGRQFSNSRSEMNVSTLELGDSALYLCASSLDLAGTYNEQFFGPGTRLTVL.

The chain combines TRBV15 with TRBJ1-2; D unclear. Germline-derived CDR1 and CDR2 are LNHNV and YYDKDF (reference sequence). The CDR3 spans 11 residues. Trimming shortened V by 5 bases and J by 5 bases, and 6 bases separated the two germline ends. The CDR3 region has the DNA TGTGCCACCAGCGACGGGTATGGCTACACCTTC. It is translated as CATSDGYGYTF.

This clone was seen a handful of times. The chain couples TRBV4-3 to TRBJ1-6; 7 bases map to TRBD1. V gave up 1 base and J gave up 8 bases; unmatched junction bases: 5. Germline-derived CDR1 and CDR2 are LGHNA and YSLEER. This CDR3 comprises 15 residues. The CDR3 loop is CASSQVTGRHSPLHF. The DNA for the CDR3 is TGCGCCAGCAGCCAAGTGACAGGGAGACATTCACCCCTCCACTTT.